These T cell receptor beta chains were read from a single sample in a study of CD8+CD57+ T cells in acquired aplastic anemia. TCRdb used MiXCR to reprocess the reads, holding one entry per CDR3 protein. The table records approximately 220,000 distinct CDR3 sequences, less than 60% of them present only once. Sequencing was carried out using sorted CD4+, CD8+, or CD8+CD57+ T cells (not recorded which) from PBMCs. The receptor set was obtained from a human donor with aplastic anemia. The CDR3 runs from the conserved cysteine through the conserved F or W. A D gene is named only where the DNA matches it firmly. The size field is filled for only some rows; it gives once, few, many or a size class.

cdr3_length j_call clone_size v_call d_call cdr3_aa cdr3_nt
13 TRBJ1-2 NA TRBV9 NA CASTPQESNGYTF TGTGCCAGCACTCCCCAGGAATCAAATGGCTACACCTTC
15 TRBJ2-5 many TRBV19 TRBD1 CASSIQGQGAETQYF TGTGCCAGTAGTATACAGGGGCAGGGGGCCGAGACCCAGTACTTC
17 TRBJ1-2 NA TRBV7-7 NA CASSPQDGTAANYGYTF TGTGCTAGCAGCCCCCAAGATGGGACGGCCGCTAACTATGGCTACACCTTC
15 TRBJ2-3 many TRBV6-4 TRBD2 CASRASGGTTDTQYF TGTGCCTCGCGGGCTAGCGGGGGAACGACAGATACGCAGTATTTT
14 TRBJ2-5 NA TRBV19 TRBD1 CASNLRDSGETQYF TGTGCCAGTAATTTAAGGGACAGCGGAGAGACCCAGTACTTC
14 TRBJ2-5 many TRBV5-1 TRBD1 CASSDRTGGETQYF TGCGCCAGCAGCGACCGGACAGGGGGAGAGACCCAGTACTTC
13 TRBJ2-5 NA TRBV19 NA CASSGLIQETQYF TGTGCCAGTAGTGGACTGATCCAAGAGACCCAGTACTTC
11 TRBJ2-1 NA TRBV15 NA CATSNDNEQFF TGTGCCACCAGCAATGACAATGAGCAGTTCTTC
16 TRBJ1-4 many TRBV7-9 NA CASSLGSGTLNEKLFF TGTGCCAGCAGCTTGGGCAGCGGGACCCTTAATGAAAAACTGTTTTTT
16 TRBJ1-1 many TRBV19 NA CASSITLVVLGTEAFF TGTGCCAGTAGTATAACGTTGGTGGTGCTGGGCACTGAAGCTTTCTTT
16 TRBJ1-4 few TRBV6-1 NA CASSDPRGEGTEKLFF TGTGCCAGCAGTGATCCCCGGGGGGAAGGCACTGAAAAACTGTTTTTT
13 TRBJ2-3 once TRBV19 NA CASSIMGAGEQYF TGTGCCAGTAGTATAATGGGGGCAGGTGAGCAGTATTTT
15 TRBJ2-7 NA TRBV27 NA CASSLTKLTVYEQYF TGTGCCAGCAGTTTAACGAAGTTAACAGTCTACGAGCAGTACTTC
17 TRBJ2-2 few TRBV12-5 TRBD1 CASGLPTGSMRSGELFF TGTGCTAGTGGTTTGCCGACAGGGAGCATGAGGAGCGGGGAGCTGTTTTTT
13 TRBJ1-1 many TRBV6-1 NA CASSETQNTEAFF TGTGCCAGCAGTGAAACCCAGAACACTGAAGCTTTCTTT
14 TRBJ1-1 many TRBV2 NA CASSGGGRYTEAFF TGTGCCAGCAGTGGGGGGGGGCGGTACACTGAAGCTTTCTTT
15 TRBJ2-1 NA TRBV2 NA CASSQKGGSYNEQFF TGTGCCAGCAGTCAAAAGGGGGGTTCCTACAATGAGCAGTTCTTC
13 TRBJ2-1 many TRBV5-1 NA CASSLGVDNEQFF TGCGCCAGCAGCTTGGGTGTGGACAATGAGCAGTTCTTC